The source of this T cell receptor (beta chain) is a study of T cells after somatic rescue of genetic block. Assay used: immunoSEQ multiplex PCR; TCRdb lists only in-frame clones, some missing. The sample shows approximately 70,000 clones, roughly 90% of them seen only once. V was trimmed by 1 base and J by 1 base, leaving 17 bases between them. Germline loops: CDR1 SQVTM, CDR2 ANQGSEA. CDR3 length: 18 residues. This sequence joins TRBV29-1 and TRBJ2-6, with a weak D call TRBD1 (5 bases). The TCR originated in a man aged 30 to 45. Sample: peripheral blood mononuclear cells (PBMCs). CDR3: CSVEVGRQRWSGANVLTF. The CDR3 DNA follows: TGCAGCGTTGAAGTGGGCAGACAGCGATGGTCTGGGGCCAACGTCCTGACTTTC.